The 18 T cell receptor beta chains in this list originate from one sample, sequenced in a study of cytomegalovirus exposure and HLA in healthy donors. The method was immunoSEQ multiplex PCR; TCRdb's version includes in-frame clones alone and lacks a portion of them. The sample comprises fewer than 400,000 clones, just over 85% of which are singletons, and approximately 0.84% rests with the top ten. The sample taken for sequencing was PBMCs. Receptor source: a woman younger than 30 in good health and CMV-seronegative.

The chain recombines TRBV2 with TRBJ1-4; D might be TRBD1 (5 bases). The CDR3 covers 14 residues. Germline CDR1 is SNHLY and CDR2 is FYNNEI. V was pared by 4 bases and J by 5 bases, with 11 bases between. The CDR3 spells CASSVESGNEKLFF. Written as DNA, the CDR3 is TGTGCCAGCAGTGTCGAGTCAGGGAATGAAAAACTGTTTTTT.

CDR3 residues: CASSLGGSGKAFF. The CDR3 DNA follows: TGTGCCAGCAGCTTAGGAGGGTCGGGTAAAGCTTTCTTT. The chain is built from TRBV11-2 and TRBJ1-1; D uncertain. Germline assignment: CDR1 SGHAT and CDR2 FQNNGV. Between the trimmed V and J ends, which lost 1 base and 9 bases, there was a span of 12 bases. The CDR3 has 13 residues.

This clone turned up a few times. CDR3 sequence reads: CASSRDLQRIYGYTF. CDR3 bases: TGTGCCAGCAGCCGTGACCTACAGCGGATCTATGGCTACACCTTC. This sequence joins TRBV5-6 and TRBJ1-2, with D uncertain. The germline CDR1 and CDR2 sequences are SGHDT and YYEEEE. V was cut by 4 bases and J by 4 bases, with 17 bases left in between. The CDR3 runs to 15 residues.

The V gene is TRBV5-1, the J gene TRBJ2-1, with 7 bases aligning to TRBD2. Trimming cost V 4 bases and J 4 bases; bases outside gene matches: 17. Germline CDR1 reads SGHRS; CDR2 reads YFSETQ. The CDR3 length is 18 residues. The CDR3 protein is CASSPIVLTSSSYNEQFF. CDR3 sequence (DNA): TGCGCCAGCAGCCCTATAGTCCTGACTAGCTCCTCGTACAATGAGCAGTTCTTC.

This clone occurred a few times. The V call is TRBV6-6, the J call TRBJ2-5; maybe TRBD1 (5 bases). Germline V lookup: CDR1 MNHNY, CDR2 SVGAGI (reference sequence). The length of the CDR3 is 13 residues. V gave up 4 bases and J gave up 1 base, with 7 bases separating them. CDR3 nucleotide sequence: TGTGCCAGCAGTTCCAGGGCCCAAGAGACCCAGTACTTC. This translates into CASSSRAQETQYF.

The chain's CDR3 is CASSLGLQGSYNEQFF. CDR3 nucleotides: TGTGCCAGCAGCTTAGGTTTACAGGGCTCCTACAATGAGCAGTTCTTC. The chain recombines TRBV5-6 with TRBJ2-1; tentative D call: TRBD1 (6 bases). The V end was cut by 2 bases, the J end by 0 bases, with 12 bases between. Looked up from germline, CDR1 is SGHDT and CDR2 is YYEEEE. This CDR3 has 16 amino acids.

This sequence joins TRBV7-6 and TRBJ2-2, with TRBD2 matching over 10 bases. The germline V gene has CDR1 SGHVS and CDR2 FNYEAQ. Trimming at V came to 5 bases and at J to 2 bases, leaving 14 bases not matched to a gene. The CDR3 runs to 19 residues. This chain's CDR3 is CASSHPRVSGRTNTGELFF. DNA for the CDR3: TGTGCCAGCAGCCACCCGCGGGTTAGCGGGAGGACAAACACCGGGGAGCTGTTTTTT. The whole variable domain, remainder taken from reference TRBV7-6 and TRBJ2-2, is GAGVSQSPRYKVTKRGQDVALRCDPISGHVSLYWYRQALGQGPEFLTYFNYEAQQDKSGLPNDRFSAERPEGSISTLTIQRTEQRDSAMYRCASSHPRVSGRTNTGELFFGEGSRLTVL.

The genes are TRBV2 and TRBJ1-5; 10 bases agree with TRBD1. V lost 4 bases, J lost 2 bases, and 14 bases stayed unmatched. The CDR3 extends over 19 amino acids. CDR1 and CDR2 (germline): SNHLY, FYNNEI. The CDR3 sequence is CASSGRVGQGLVGNQPQHF. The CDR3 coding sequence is TGTGCCAGCAGTGGGAGGGTGGGACAGGGGTTAGTAGGCAATCAGCCCCAGCATTTT.

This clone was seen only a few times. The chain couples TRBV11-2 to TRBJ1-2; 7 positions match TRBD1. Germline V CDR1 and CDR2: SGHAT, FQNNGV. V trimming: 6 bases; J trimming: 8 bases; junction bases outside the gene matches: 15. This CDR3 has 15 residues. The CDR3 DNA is TGTGCCAGCAGTCGTCAGGGGTCCCAGGGGGGCGGCTACACCTTC. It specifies CASSRQGSQGGGYTF.

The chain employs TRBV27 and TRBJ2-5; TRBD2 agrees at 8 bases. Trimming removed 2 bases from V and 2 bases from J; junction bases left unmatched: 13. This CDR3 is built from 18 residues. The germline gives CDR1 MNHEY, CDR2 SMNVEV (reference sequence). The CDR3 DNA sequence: TGTGCCAGCAGTTTAAAACTTCCGGGACTAGGGATTCAAGAGACCCAGTACTTC. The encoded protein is CASSLKLPGLGIQETQYF.

In nucleotides, the CDR3 is TGTGCCAGCAGCGCGGACTGGGGGCCCTACGAGCAGTACTTC. It is translated as CASSADWGPYEQYF. V and J are TRBV7-2 and TRBJ2-7; D may be TRBD1 (6 bases). This CDR3 contains 14 residues. The V and J ends lost 5 bases and 2 bases respectively, with 13 bases between them. Germline assignment: CDR1 SGHTA and CDR2 FQGNSA.

CDR3 in amino acids: CASSGPGHQRSYGYTF. The CDR3 DNA follows: TGCGCCAGCAGCGGGCCGGGACATCAACGAAGCTATGGCTACACCTTC. The rearrangement links TRBV5-1 to TRBJ1-2, with a weak D call TRBD1 (6 bases). Germline values: CDR1 SGHRS, CDR2 YFSETQ. Trimming removed 4 bases from V and 4 bases from J, with 20 bases in between. This CDR3 has 16 residues.

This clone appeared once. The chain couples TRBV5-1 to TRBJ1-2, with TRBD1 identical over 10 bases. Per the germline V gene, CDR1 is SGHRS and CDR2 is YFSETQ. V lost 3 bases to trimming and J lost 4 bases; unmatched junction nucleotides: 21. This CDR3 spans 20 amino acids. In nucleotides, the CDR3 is TGCGCCAGCAGCTACCAAACCGCCGGGACAGGGGATTCTGCTTTCTATGGCTACACCTTC. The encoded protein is CASSYQTAGTGDSAFYGYTF.

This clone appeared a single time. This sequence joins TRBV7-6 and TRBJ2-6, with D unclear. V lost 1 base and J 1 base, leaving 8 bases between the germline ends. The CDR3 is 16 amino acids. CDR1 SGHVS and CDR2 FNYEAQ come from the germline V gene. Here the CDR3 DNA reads TGTGCCAGCAGCTTAGGGTCGGTTTCTGGGGCCAACGTCCTGACTTTC. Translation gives CASSLGSVSGANVLTF.

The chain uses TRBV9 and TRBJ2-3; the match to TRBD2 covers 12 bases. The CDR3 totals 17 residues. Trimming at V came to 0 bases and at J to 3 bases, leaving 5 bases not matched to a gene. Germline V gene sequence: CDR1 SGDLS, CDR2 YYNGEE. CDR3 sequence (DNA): TGTGCCAGCAGCGTAGAGCCTAGCGGGAGGGTAACAGATACGCAGTATTTT. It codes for CASSVEPSGRVTDTQYF.

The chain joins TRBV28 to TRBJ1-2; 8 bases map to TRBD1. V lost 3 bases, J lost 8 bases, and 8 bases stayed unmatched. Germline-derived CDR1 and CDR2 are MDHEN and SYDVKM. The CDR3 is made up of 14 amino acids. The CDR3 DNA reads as TGTGCCAGCAGTTTGGATGACAGGGGCCGCGGCTACACCTTC. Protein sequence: CASSLDDRGRGYTF.

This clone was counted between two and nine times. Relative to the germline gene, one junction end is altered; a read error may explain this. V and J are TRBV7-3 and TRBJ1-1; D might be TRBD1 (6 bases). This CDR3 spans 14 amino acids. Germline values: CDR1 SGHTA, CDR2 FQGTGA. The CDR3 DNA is TGTGCCAGCAGCGTAACTGGACAGCTCACTGAAGCTTTCTTT. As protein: CASSVTGQLTEAFF. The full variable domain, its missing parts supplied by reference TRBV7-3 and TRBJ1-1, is GAGVSQTPSNKVTEKGKYVELRCDPISGHTALYWYRQSLGQGPEFLIYFQGTGAADDSGLPNDRFFAVRPEGSVSTLKIQRTERGDSAVYLCASSVTGQLTEAFFGQGTRLTVV.

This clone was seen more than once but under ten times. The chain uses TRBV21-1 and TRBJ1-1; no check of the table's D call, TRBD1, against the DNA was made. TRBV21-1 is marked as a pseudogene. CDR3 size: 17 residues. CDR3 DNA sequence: TGTGCCAGCAGCAACCCTAGGGCAGGGGGCCATTATACTGAAGCTTTCTTT. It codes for CASSNPRAGGHYTEAFF.